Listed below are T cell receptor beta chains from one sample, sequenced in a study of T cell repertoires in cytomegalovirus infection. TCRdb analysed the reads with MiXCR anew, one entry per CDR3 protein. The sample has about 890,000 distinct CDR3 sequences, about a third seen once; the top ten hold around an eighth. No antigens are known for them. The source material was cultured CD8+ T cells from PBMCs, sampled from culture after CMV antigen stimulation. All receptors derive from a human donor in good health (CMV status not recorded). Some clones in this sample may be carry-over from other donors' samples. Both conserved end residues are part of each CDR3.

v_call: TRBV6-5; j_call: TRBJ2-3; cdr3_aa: CASSYSKAGPESTDTQYF
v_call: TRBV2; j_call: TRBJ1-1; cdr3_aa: CASTGGTEAFF
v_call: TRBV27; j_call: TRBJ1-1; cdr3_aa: CASSVTGTPYSGLNTEAFF
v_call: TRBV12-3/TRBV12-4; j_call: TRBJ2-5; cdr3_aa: CASSQGLPQETQYF
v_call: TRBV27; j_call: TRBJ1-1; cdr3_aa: CASRLNRGLGTEAFF
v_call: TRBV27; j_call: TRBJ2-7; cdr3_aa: CASRLGQNYEQYF
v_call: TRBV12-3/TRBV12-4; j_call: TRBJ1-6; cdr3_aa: CASSLLYSPLHF
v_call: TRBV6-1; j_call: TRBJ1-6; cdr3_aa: CASSVPGRGSPLHF
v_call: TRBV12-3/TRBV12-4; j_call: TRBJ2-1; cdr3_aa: CASSPPTGPSYNEQFF
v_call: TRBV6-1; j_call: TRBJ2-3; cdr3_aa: CVSSDGRGRADTQYF
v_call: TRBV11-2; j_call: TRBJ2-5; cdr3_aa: CASSSPRAGDQETQYF
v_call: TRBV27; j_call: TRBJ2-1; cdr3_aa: CASRGPEQFF
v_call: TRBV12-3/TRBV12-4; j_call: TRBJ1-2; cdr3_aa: CASSPGGGYTF
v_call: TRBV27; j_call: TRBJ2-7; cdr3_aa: CASSWQVDYEQYF
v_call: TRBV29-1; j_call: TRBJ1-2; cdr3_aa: CSVGRQGFIGYTF
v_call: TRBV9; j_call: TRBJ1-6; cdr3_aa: CASSVDSGVNSPLHF
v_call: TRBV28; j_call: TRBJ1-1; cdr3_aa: CASSPLEGAGMNTEAFF
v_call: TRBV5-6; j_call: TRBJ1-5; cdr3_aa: CASSSGTGGIGNQPQHF
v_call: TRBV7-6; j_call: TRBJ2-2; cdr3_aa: CASSPEGELFF
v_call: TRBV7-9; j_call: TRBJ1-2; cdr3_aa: CASSPTGTLIDGYTF
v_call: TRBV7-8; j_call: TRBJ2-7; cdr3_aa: CASIPRDRPYEQYF
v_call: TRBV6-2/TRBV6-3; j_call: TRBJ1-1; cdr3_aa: CASSLRGTRSDTEAFF
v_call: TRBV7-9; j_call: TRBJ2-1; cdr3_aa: CASSLEAPAYNEQFF
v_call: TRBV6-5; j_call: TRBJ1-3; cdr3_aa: CASSYNGGTGNTIYF
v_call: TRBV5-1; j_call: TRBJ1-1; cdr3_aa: CASSLAGAHTETFF
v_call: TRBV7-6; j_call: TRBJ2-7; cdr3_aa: CASSPRAEGLLDEQYF
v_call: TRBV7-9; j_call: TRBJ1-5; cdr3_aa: CASSLELQPQHF